This T cell receptor beta chain is drawn from a study of cytomegalovirus exposure and HLA in healthy donors. Study findings and constraints: A later analysis by the authors found several of the most significant clusters apparently linked to common viral pathogens. In vitro testing confirmed a few CMV-associated chains as specific for CMV antigens.

Regarding this clone: Its antigen is as yet unknown.

The PCR ran on 60 Vbeta and 13 Jbeta primers. Profiling relied on immunoSEQ multiplex PCR, and the TCRdb table lists in-frame clones only, not all of them. Here the sample spans fewer than 150,000 clones, about four fifths being singletons. The CDR3 covers 14 residues. The germline V gene has CDR1 SGHAT and CDR2 FQNNGV. V lost 1 base to trimming and J lost 4 bases, with 9 bases between them. The specimen was PBMCs. The TCR was taken from a woman in her late teens or twenties in good health and CMV-seronegative. The chain carries TRBV11-2 and TRBJ2-3; tentative D call: TRBD2 (5 bases). The CDR3 loop is CASSLAAGADTQYF. CDR3 bases: TGTGCCAGCAGCTTAGCGGCGGGTGCAGATACGCAGTATTTT.